Listed here are 29 T cell receptor beta chains from one sample, sequenced in a study of blood T cell repertoires in COVID-19. Some clones are missing from TCRdb's copy, which holds only in-frame ones; the method was immunoSEQ multiplex PCR. The sample contains roughly 250,000 clones, 80% to 90% of which appear only once. Specimen: PBMCs or T cells enriched from blood (not recorded which). The origin of the receptors is a woman aged 25-40 years with acute COVID-19.

V is TRBV6-4 and J is TRBJ1-2; possibly TRBD1 for D (5 bases). Germline V gene data show CDR1 as MRHNA and CDR2 as SNTAGT. The CDR3 is 14 amino acids. The germline V and J ends were trimmed by 2 bases and 8 bases, with 15 bases remaining between them. CDR3 nucleotides: TGTGCCAGCAGTGACACCGGGGGGTCCTACGGCTACACCTTC. It yields the protein CASSDTGGSYGYTF.

The CDR3, as DNA: TGTGCCAGCAGTCTTAACGGAGCGTTCCAAGAGACCCAGTACTTC. This translates into CASSLNGAFQETQYF. This rearrangement joins TRBV3-1 (or the pseudogene TRBV3-2) to TRBJ2-5; D not certain. CDR1 is LGHDT, CDR2 YNNKEL, per germline (reference sequence). Trimming shortened V by 6 bases and J by 1 base, and 15 bases separated the two germline ends. The CDR3 has 15 amino acids.

The CDR3 DNA sequence: TGTGCCAGCAGCGCACAGGGGGCCACCTATAATTCACCCCTCCACTTT. Its protein is CASSAQGATYNSPLHF. The rearrangement uses TRBV7-9 and TRBJ1-6; 9 bases agree with TRBD1. In germline, CDR1 is SEHNR, CDR2 FQNEAQ (reference sequence). The CDR3 extends over 16 amino acids. V trimming: 5 bases; J trimming: 2 bases; junction bases outside the gene matches: 4.

The V call is TRBV30, the J call TRBJ1-1; no definite D call. The length of the CDR3 is 10 residues. Germline V lookup: CDR1 GTSNPN, CDR2 SVGIG (reference sequence). The V end lost 5 bases, the J end lost 8 bases, and 9 bases lay between the germline ends. CDR3 region: CAWAQREAFF. The CDR3 bases are TGTGCCTGGGCTCAACGGGAAGCTTTCTTT.

V usage is TRBV30 and J usage is TRBJ2-1, with D perhaps matching TRBD1 (6 bases). CDR1 is GTSNPN and CDR2 is SVGIG in the germline V gene (reference sequence). The CDR3 has 12 amino acids. CDR3 in DNA: TGTGCTGCAGAGAGGGGGTACAATGAGCAGTTCTTC. Its translation: CAAERGYNEQFF. Full variable domain (remainder filled in from reference TRBV30 and TRBJ2-1): SQTIHQWPATLVQPVGSPLSLECTVEGTSNPNLYWYRQAAGRGLQLLFYSVGIGQISSEVPQNLSASRPQDRQFILSSKKLLLSDSGFYLCAAERGYNEQFFGPGTRLTVL.

The chain couples TRBV2 to TRBJ1-2; possibly TRBD1 for D (6 bases). Germline V gene lookup returns CDR1 SNHLY and CDR2 FYNNEI. There are 16 residues in the CDR3. The V gene lost 6 bases and the J gene lost 3 bases, with 20 bases spanning the gap. The CDR3, as DNA: TGTGCCAGCAGGGTATACGTACAGGGTTCTTACTATGGCTACACCTTC. Amino acids: CASRVYVQGSYYGYTF.

This chain links TRBV15 with TRBJ1-6; the D is unclear. In germline, CDR1 is LNHNV, CDR2 YYDKDF (reference sequence). Trimming pared 0 bases from V and 13 bases from J, leaving 10 bases between. CDR3 size: 13 residues. The CDR3, as DNA: TGTGCCACCAGCAGAGATCTACGTACCCCCCTCCACTTT. The encoded protein is CATSRDLRTPLHF.

The chain joins TRBV14 to TRBJ2-2; D gene ambiguous. Per germline, CDR1 SGHDN and CDR2 FVKESK. Trimming pared 3 bases from V and 4 bases from J, leaving 12 bases between. The CDR3 runs 15 residues. This CDR3 is CASSHLSIFTGELFF. The CDR3 region has the DNA TGTGCCAGCAGCCACTTAAGCATTTTCACCGGGGAGCTGTTTTTT.

The chain combines TRBV6-5 with TRBJ1-1; TRBD1 agrees at 7 bases. From germline, CDR1 is MNHEY and CDR2 SVGAGI. This CDR3 region has 11 residues. V dropped 5 bases and J dropped 11; count of bases not matched to a gene: 5. In DNA, the CDR3 is TGTGCCAGCAGTACAGGGGTTCTTGCTTTCTTT. Protein: CASSTGVLAFF.

This clone appeared a few times. J is TRBJ1-1 and V is TRBV7-2, with D possibly TRBD1 on 6 matching bases. Per germline, CDR1 SGHTA and CDR2 FQGNSA. V was cut by 8 bases and J by 6 bases, with 16 bases left in between. This CDR3 is 13 amino acids long. The CDR3, as DNA: TGTGCCAGCGCTTTCGACACAGGGCCTGAAGCTTTCTTT. This sequence encodes CASAFDTGPEAFF.

The chain joins TRBV11-2 to TRBJ1-4; 9 bases agree with TRBD1. V shed 3 bases, J shed 2 bases, and the junction held 7 bases outside the gene matches. Germline assignment: CDR1 SGHAT and CDR2 FQNNGV. CDR3 length: 17 residues. CDR3 in DNA: TGTGCCAGCAGCTTGGACAGGGGATCTACGACTAATGAAAAACTGTTTTTT. This codes for CASSLDRGSTTNEKLFF.

The CDR3 loop reads CASSLGPGQVMSFF. The CDR3 nucleotides read TGTGCCAGTAGTCTCGGCCCGGGACAGGTCATGTCTTTCTTT. The gene calls are TRBV19 and TRBJ1-1; 8 nucleotides agree with TRBD1. Losses at the gene ends were 5 bases for V and 12 bases for J; bases not matched to a gene: 14. The germline gives CDR1 LNHDA, CDR2 SQIVND (reference sequence). The CDR3 runs 14 residues. Filled out from reference TRBV19 and TRBJ1-1, the complete variable domain reads DGGITQSPKYLFRKEGQNVTLSCEQNLNHDAMYWYRQDPGQGLRLIYYSQIVNDFQKGDIAEGYSVSREKKESFPLTVTSAQKNPTAFYLCASSLGPGQVMSFFGQGTRLTVV.

In DNA form, the CDR3 reads TGTGCCAGCAGCTTGTGGACTATCCGCACAGATACGCAGTATTTT. It codes for CASSLWTIRTDTQYF. The chain is built from TRBV5-4 and TRBJ2-3; maybe TRBD2 (6 bases). The CDR3 is made up of 15 amino acids. Germline assignment: CDR1 SGHNT and CDR2 YYREEE (reference sequence). V was clipped by 1 base and J by 1 base, with 10 bases between them.

The CDR3 here is CASSLRQGDNEQFF. The CDR3 DNA is TGCGCCAGCAGCCTAAGACAGGGGGACAATGAGCAGTTCTTC. The V and J genes are TRBV4-3 and TRBJ2-1; 9 bases align to TRBD1. Germline loops: CDR1 LGHNA, CDR2 YSLEER. J lost 5 bases, V lost 4 bases, and 3 bases had no gene match. The CDR3 is 14 residues long.

The V gene is TRBV25-1, the J gene TRBJ2-7; possible D gene TRBD2, 6 bases. There are 11 residues in the CDR3. V was cut by 7 bases and J by 3 bases, with 7 bases left in between. Looked up from germline, CDR1 is MGHDK and CDR2 is SYGVNS. CDR3 amino acids: CASMGLYEQYF. As DNA, the CDR3 is TGTGCCAGCATGGGACTCTACGAGCAGTACTTC.

This chain uses TRBV6-5 with TRBJ1-5; no clear D gene. V dropped 0 bases and J dropped 3 bases, with 6 bases sitting between them. The CDR3 has 14 residues. The germline gives CDR1 MNHEY, CDR2 SVGAGI. The CDR3 bases are TGTGCCAGCAGTTACTCATCAGACAATCAGCCCCAGCATTTT. Translation: CASSYSSDNQPQHF.

The genes are TRBV7-6 and TRBJ2-3; 9 bases are shared with TRBD1. After removal of 2 bases from V and 1 base from J, the junction contained 7 bases not matched to a gene. CDR3 length: 17 amino acids. CDR1 is SGHVS, CDR2 FNYEAQ, per germline. The CDR3 loop is CASSLRQGVAGTDTQYF. In DNA form, the CDR3 reads TGTGCCAGCAGCTTAAGACAGGGGGTAGCAGGCACAGATACGCAGTATTTT.

The rearrangement uses TRBV15 and TRBJ1-2; the D is unclear. Between the trimmed V and J ends, which lost 5 bases and 5 bases, there was a span of 15 bases. Germline CDR1 and CDR2: LNHNV and YYDKDF (reference sequence). The CDR3 contains 14 residues. CDR3 loop: CATSWGSGEYGYTF. CDR3 nucleotides: TGTGCCACCAGCTGGGGAAGCGGCGAATATGGCTACACCTTC.

The chain recombines TRBV5-6 with TRBJ1-5; D remains unclear. Between the trimmed V and J ends, which lost 1 base and 0 bases, there was a span of 11 bases. Germline values: CDR1 SGHDT, CDR2 YYEEEE. The CDR3 spans 16 residues. This CDR3 reads CASSLKSGDSNQPQHF. CDR3 nucleotide sequence: TGTGCCAGCAGCTTGAAATCCGGGGATAGCAATCAGCCCCAGCATTTT.

V gene TRBV11-2 combines with J gene TRBJ1-1; D ambiguous. The CDR3 is 14 residues long. Germline lookup yields CDR1 SGHAT and CDR2 FQNNGV. The ends were cut back, 1 base at V and 0 bases at J, with 6 bases in the middle. The DNA for the CDR3 is TGTGCCAGCAGCTTAGTCAGGATGAACACTGAAGCTTTCTTT. This encodes CASSLVRMNTEAFF.

This chain links TRBV2 with TRBJ1-2, with 7 bases that match TRBD1. Germline CDR1 reads SNHLY; CDR2 reads FYNNEI. J gave up 8 bases and V 7 bases, and 10 bases lay outside the gene matches. The CDR3 contains 13 residues. The CDR3 loop is CASTSTGFSGYTF. The CDR3 DNA sequence: TGTGCCAGCACGTCGACAGGGTTCTCGGGCTACACCTTC.

This clone occurred once. This sequence joins TRBV9 and TRBJ2-1; D might be TRBD2 (7 bases). Trimming stripped 0 bases from V and 7 bases from J, with 17 bases between. The CDR3 covers 16 residues. CDR1 and CDR2 (germline): SGDLS, YYNGEE. Written as DNA, the CDR3 is TGTGCCAGCAGCGTAGTTAGGGGGGGTACAAGGAATGAGCAGTTCTTC. It yields the protein CASSVVRGGTRNEQFF.

The chain is built from TRBV11-3 and TRBJ2-1, with D possibly TRBD2 on 6 matching bases. Trimming removed 3 bases at V and 1 base at J, with 13 bases between. This CDR3 spans 16 amino acids. CDR1 is SGHNT and CDR2 is YENEEA in the germline V gene. The CDR3 loop is CASSLTGGDSYNEQFF. In DNA, the CDR3 is TGTGCCAGCAGCTTGACCGGGGGTGATTCCTACAATGAGCAGTTCTTC.

This rearrangement joins TRBV7-8 to TRBJ1-1, with D unresolved. The germline V gene has CDR1 SGHVS and CDR2 FQNEAQ. The V end was cut by 3 bases, the J end by 10 bases, with 15 bases between. This CDR3 is built from 13 residues. The CDR3 region is CASSFTPSAVAFF. DNA of the CDR3: TGTGCCAGCAGCTTTACACCAAGCGCCGTAGCTTTCTTT.

The chain joins TRBV19 to TRBJ2-1, with 12 bases matching TRBD1. V trimming: 5 bases; J trimming: 5 bases; junction bases outside the gene matches: 4. The CDR3 contains 15 residues. Germline lookup yields CDR1 LNHDA and CDR2 SQIVND (reference sequence). This CDR3 reads CASSLGQGANNEQFF. CDR3 nucleotides: TGTGCCAGTAGTTTGGGACAGGGGGCCAACAATGAGCAGTTCTTC.

This clone came up once. This chain links TRBV7-9 with TRBJ2-7; no clear D. Germline V gene lookup returns CDR1 SEHNR and CDR2 FQNEAQ (reference sequence). Between the trimmed V and J ends, which lost 8 bases and 3 bases, there was a span of 5 bases. The CDR3 runs to 10 residues. CDR3 bases: TGTGCCAGCGGCATCTACGAGCAGTACTTC. Protein product: CASGIYEQYF. The full variable domain, in which reference TRBV7-9 and TRBJ2-7 provide the parts outside the CDR3, is DTGVSQNPRHKITKRGQNVTFRCDPISEHNRLYWYRQTLGQGPEFLTYFQNEAQLEKSRLLSDRFSAERPKGSFSTLEIQRTEQGDSAMYLCASGIYEQYFGPGTRLTVT.

This clone was detected a few times. The chain couples TRBV30 to TRBJ1-5; 11 positions agree with TRBD1. V dropped 1 base and J dropped 9; count of bases not matched to a gene: 8. Germline-derived CDR1 and CDR2 are GTSNPN and SVGIG (reference sequence). There are 15 residues in the CDR3. The CDR3 nucleotides read TGTGCCTGGAGTGCGGGACAGGGGGTGGGCTGGCCCCAGCATTTT. Translated, it gives CAWSAGQGVGWPQHF. The full variable domain, with the rest looked up from reference TRBV30 and TRBJ1-5, is SQTIHQWPATLVQPVGSPLSLECTVEGTSNPNLYWYRQAAGRGLQLLFYSVGIGQISSEVPQNLSASRPQDRQFILSSKKLLLSDSGFYLCAWSAGQGVGWPQHFGDGTRLSIL.

For the CDR3, the DNA is TGTGCCAGCAGCAAGAGGAGAGGCTACACCTTC. It specifies CASSKRRGYTF. V usage is TRBV7-2 and J usage is TRBJ1-2, with D uncertain. From germline, CDR1 is SGHTA and CDR2 FQGNSA. CDR3 length: 11 amino acids. The ends were cut back, 5 bases at V and 8 bases at J, with 9 bases in the middle.

The rearrangement joins TRBV2 to TRBJ1-5; unclear D gene. The CDR3 has 12 amino acids. Trimming stripped 2 bases from V and 8 bases from J, with 7 bases between. Germline loops: CDR1 SNHLY, CDR2 FYNNEI. CDR3 nucleotides: TGTGCCAGCAGTGAACCCCTTGAGCCCCAGCATTTT. Its protein is CASSEPLEPQHF.